This TCR beta chain was obtained from a study of blood T cells in healthy people across ages. J was trimmed by 7 bases and V by 0 bases; bases with no gene match: 11. The CDR3 is 16 residues long. CDR1 is DFQATT, CDR2 SNEGSKA, per germline (reference sequence). With a J-beta primer mix and a sample-barcoded 5' primer, a second PCR ran about 7 to 12 cycles. TCRdb re-analysed the 5' RACE reads in MiXCR, keeping a single row per CDR3 protein. The sample carries hundreds of thousands of distinct CDR3 sequences, roughly 49% recorded once. The sample consisted of blood. V usage is TRBV20-1 and J usage is TRBJ2-1, with 8 nucleotides matching TRBD2. The TCR was taken from a woman in her sixties in good health. The CDR3 region has the DNA TGCAGTGCTAGAGATACGCGGAGACTAGCGAATAATGAGCAGTTCTTC. Translated: CSARDTRRLANNEQFF.